These 32 T cell receptor beta chains came from one sample sequenced in a study of CD8 T cells in ankylosing spondylitis. One entry per CDR3 protein, called by TCRdb with MiXCR from the 5' RACE reads. The sample lists around 150,000 distinct CDR3 sequences, around 19% occurring once. Material for sequencing was blood, either unsorted or a sorted T cell fraction (not recorded which). All receptors derive from a male donor with ankylosing spondylitis or in good health (not recorded which).

This clonotype was seen repeatedly, ten times or more. V gene TRBV5-1 combines with J gene TRBJ1-4, with D hard to call. Germline V lookup: CDR1 SGHRS, CDR2 YFSETQ. V shed 3 bases and J shed 4 bases, with 13 bases lying between them. CDR3 length: 15 amino acids. This chain's CDR3 is CASSSSRGVNEKLFF. CDR3 coding DNA: TGCGCCAGCAGCTCCTCTCGGGGAGTTAATGAAAAACTGTTTTTT.

This clonotype has a count of ten or more. The gene calls are TRBV27 and TRBJ2-2, with D perhaps being TRBD1 or TRBD2 (5 bases each). The V gene lost 7 bases and the J gene lost 6 bases, with 18 bases spanning the gap. Germline CDR1 and CDR2: MNHEY and SMNVEV (reference sequence). CDR3 length: 15 residues. The CDR3 reads CASNPTAVGAGELFF. The DNA for the CDR3 is TGTGCCAGCAACCCTACGGCGGTGGGGGCCGGGGAGCTGTTTTTT.

This clonotype turned up a few times. A junction end diverges from the germline sequence, so it may reflect a read error. The V call is TRBV10-3, the J call TRBJ2-1, with D perhaps matching TRBD2 (5 bases). The CDR3 runs 13 residues. Germline values: CDR1 ENHRY, CDR2 SYGVKD. CDR3 sequence (DNA): TGTGCCATCAGGGACTCAGGTATTAATGAGCAGTTCTTT. Its protein product is CAIRDSGINEQFF.

The chain couples TRBV6-5 to TRBJ1-5; D unclear. V was trimmed by 0 bases and J by 1 base, leaving 1 base between them. The germline V gene has CDR1 MNHEY and CDR2 SVGAGI. The length of the CDR3 is 13 residues. The CDR3 loop reads CASSYSSNQPQHF. The CDR3 bases are TGTGCCAGCAGTTACTCGAGCAATCAGCCCCAGCATTTT.

This clonotype was observed a handful of times. The rearrangement links TRBV9 to TRBJ1-3; TRBD1 matches 8 bases. Trimming at V came to 0 bases and at J to 4 bases, leaving 9 bases not matched to a gene. This CDR3 has 17 residues. Germline values: CDR1 SGDLS, CDR2 YYNGEE. CDR3 sequence (DNA): TGTGCCAGCAGCGTAGCCCGAGACAGGGGAGACGGAAACACCATATATTTT. Its protein is CASSVARDRGDGNTIYF.

This clonotype was seen only once. Germline is not matched at one junction end, which may reflect a read error. The rearrangement links TRBV5-1 to TRBJ2-3; D assignment may be TRBD1 or TRBD2 (5 bases each). Germline assignment: CDR1 SGHRS and CDR2 YFSETQ. The CDR3 has 16 residues. DNA for the CDR3: TGCGTCAGCAGCTGGGGACGGAGCACTAGCACAGATACGCAGTATTTT. Residues: CVSSWGRSTSTDTQYF.

V is TRBV9 and J is TRBJ1-4; the D gene is possibly TRBD1 (5 bases). This CDR3 contains 15 residues. Germline V lookup: CDR1 SGDLS, CDR2 YYNGEE. The V end lost 2 bases, the J end lost 8 bases, and 16 bases lay between the germline ends. CDR3 bases: TGTGCCAGCAGCGTTCTATCAGGGAATGGGGAAAAACTGTTTTTT. This sequence encodes CASSVLSGNGEKLFF.

The chain has TRBV20-1 and TRBJ1-1, with TRBD1 matching 10 bases. CDR3 length: 14 amino acids. The trim removed 6 bases at V and 1 base at J, leaving 5 bases unmatched. Germline V gene data show CDR1 as DFQATT and CDR2 as SNEGSKA (reference sequence). In DNA, the CDR3 is TGCAGTGCCGCGGGACAGGGGTCGAACACTGAAGCTTTCTTT. This codes for CSAAGQGSNTEAFF.

On this clonotype itself: A much larger clone sits a single nucleotide away, making a read error possible. The V gene is TRBV20-1, the J gene TRBJ2-1, with D possibly matching TRBD2 (5 bases). The germline gives CDR1 DFQATT, CDR2 SNEGSKA (reference sequence). V lost 7 bases, J lost 11 bases, and 24 bases lay in between. The CDR3 sequence is 14 residues long. The CDR3: CSVVYLARSGKQFF. CDR3 coding DNA: TGCAGTGTCGTGTATCTAGCCCGCTCGGGTAAGCAGTTCTTC.

The genes are TRBV10-3 and TRBJ2-5; 8 nucleotides line up with TRBD2. Germline trimming cut 10 bases from V and 5 bases from J; bases unmatched to any gene: 6. Germline CDR1 is ENHRY and CDR2 is SYGVKD. The CDR3 sequence is 12 residues long. The CDR3 here is CATMTSAETQYF. The CDR3 DNA reads TGTGCCACAATGACTAGCGCTGAGACCCAGTACTTC.

The chain is built from TRBV7-3 and TRBJ2-1; 11 bases line up with TRBD2. Germline V lookup: CDR1 SGHTA, CDR2 FQGTGA. Losses at the gene ends were 5 bases for V and 7 bases for J; bases not matched to a gene: 7. The CDR3 contains 15 residues. In DNA, the CDR3 is TGTGCCAGCAGCCCCACTAGCGGGAGTGGGAATGAGCAGTTCTTC. Translation gives CASSPTSGSGNEQFF.

This clonotype was seen repeatedly, ten times or more. V is TRBV5-4 and J is TRBJ2-5; D remains unclear. The CDR3 is 13 amino acids. In germline, CDR1 is SGHNT, CDR2 YYREEE (reference sequence). V was shortened by 4 bases and J by 5 bases, with 12 bases between the two germline ends. CDR3 DNA sequence: TGTGCCAGCAGCCTAGACCACGGGGAGACCCAGTACTTC. As protein: CASSLDHGETQYF.

This rearrangement joins TRBV6-2 or TRBV6-3 to TRBJ2-5, with 11 bases fitting TRBD2. The CDR3 covers 17 residues. Germline-derived CDR1 and CDR2 are MNHEY and SVGEGT. J gave up 2 bases and V 5 bases, and 10 bases lay outside the gene matches. CDR3 residues: CASSAQTSGTFQETQYF. In nucleotides, the CDR3 is TGTGCCAGCAGTGCCCAGACTAGCGGGACATTTCAAGAGACCCAGTACTTC.

J is TRBJ2-4 and V is TRBV29-1, with TRBD2 matching 10 bases. V shed 5 bases and J 7 bases; nucleotides not matched to a gene: 8. The CDR3 is made up of 14 amino acids. From germline, CDR1 is SQVTM and CDR2 ANQGSEA. CDR3 sequence reads: CSVRGLAGVNIQYF. DNA of the CDR3: TGCAGCGTTAGGGGGCTAGCGGGAGTGAACATTCAGTACTTC.

The chain is built from TRBV7-9 and TRBJ2-5, with D possibly TRBD2 on 6 matching bases. V was shortened by 3 bases and J by 2 bases, with 16 bases between the two germline ends. This CDR3 comprises 16 residues. Germline V gives CDR1 SEHNR, CDR2 FQNEAQ (reference sequence). The CDR3 nucleotides are TGTGCCAGCAGCTTCACCTACGGGAGAAAACAAGAGACCCAGTACTTC. Amino acids: CASSFTYGRKQETQYF. The whole variable domain, remainder taken from reference TRBV7-9 and TRBJ2-5, is DTGVSQNPRHKITKRGQNVTFRCDPISEHNRLYWYRQTLGQGPEFLTYFQNEAQLEKSRLLSDRFSAERPKGSFSTLEIQRTEQGDSAMYLCASSFTYGRKQETQYFGPGTRLLVL.

The CDR3, as DNA: TGCAGTGCTAGAGGACGAGCGGGAGTAATCGAGACCCAGTACTTC. Translated, it gives CSARGRAGVIETQYF. V is TRBV20-1 and J is TRBJ2-5; 8 bases are shared with TRBD2. This CDR3 is 15 amino acids long. V lost 1 base to trimming and J lost 5 bases; unmatched junction nucleotides: 9. Germline V gene data show CDR1 as DFQATT and CDR2 as SNEGSKA (reference sequence).

This clonotype was recorded at least ten times. The V gene is TRBV20-1, the J gene TRBJ2-7; a weak D match, TRBD2 (6 bases). The CDR3 has 14 residues. CDR1 DFQATT and CDR2 SNEGSKA come from the germline V gene (reference sequence). V gave up 6 bases and J gave up 4 bases, with 19 bases separating them. The chain's CDR3 is CSAEWREKEYEQYF. The CDR3 DNA follows: TGCAGTGCGGAGTGGAGGGAGAAGGAATACGAGCAGTACTTC.

This chain links TRBV30 with TRBJ1-2, with D uncertain. Germline V gene lookup returns CDR1 GTSNPN and CDR2 SVGIG (reference sequence). Trimming stripped 0 bases from V and 8 bases from J, with 10 bases between. The CDR3 length is 12 residues. The CDR3 DNA sequence: TGTGCCTGGAGTGTTGTCGGGGTCGGCTACACCTTC. This encodes CAWSVVGVGYTF.

This chain joins TRBV7-6 and TRBJ2-1; D remains unclear. CDR3 length: 16 amino acids. Trimming took 3 bases from V and 8 from J, leaving 20 bases between them. The germline CDR1 and CDR2 sequences are SGHVS and FNYEAQ. The CDR3 loop reads CASSFISLWYKDEQFF. The DNA for the CDR3 is TGTGCCAGCAGCTTTATTAGCCTCTGGTACAAGGATGAGCAGTTCTTC.

This sequence joins TRBV10-3 and TRBJ1-2; D call uncertain. The CDR3 is made up of 12 amino acids. Germline-derived CDR1 and CDR2 are ENHRY and SYGVKD. V gave up 11 bases and J gave up 9 bases, with 19 bases separating them. The CDR3 nucleotides are TGTGCCGCCGGACTCCAAAGTTTAAGCTACACCTTC. Encoded protein: CAAGLQSLSYTF.

V gene TRBV14 combines with J gene TRBJ1-1; maybe TRBD1 (6 bases). Germline V gives CDR1 SGHDN, CDR2 FVKESK. V gave up 2 bases and J gave up 0 bases, with 7 bases separating them. This CDR3 contains 14 residues. The CDR3 bases are TGTGCCAGCAGCCAACAGGGGATGAACACTGAAGCTTTCTTT. This codes for CASSQQGMNTEAFF.

This clonotype came up many times. The CDR3 DNA reads as TGCAGTGCTAGAGATAGGGGCGGGAGTTACTACAATGAGCAGTTCTTC. This encodes CSARDRGGSYYNEQFF. The gene calls are TRBV20-1 and TRBJ2-1; 7 bases fit TRBD2. V trimming: 0 bases; J trimming: 3 bases; junction bases outside the gene matches: 8. The CDR3 is made up of 16 amino acids. Germline loops: CDR1 DFQATT, CDR2 SNEGSKA (reference sequence).

A word on this clonotype: It may be a read error: a sequence one base away is much more abundant. This chain joins TRBV20-1 and TRBJ1-3; no reliable D call. The CDR3 is 12 residues long. The V gene's germline CDR1 is DFQATT and CDR2 SNEGSKA (reference sequence). The CDR3 bases are TGCAGTGCTAGACAGCCAGGAACCACCATATATTTT. It yields the protein CSARQPGTTIYF.

This chain connects TRBV29-1 to TRBJ2-1, with 8 positions matching TRBD1. CDR1 is SQVTM and CDR2 is ANQGSEA in the germline V gene. There are 14 residues in the CDR3. V was clipped by 7 bases and J by 7 bases; unmatched bases: 12. This CDR3 is CSAAIGTGVNEQFF. The CDR3 DNA follows: TGCAGCGCCGCAATAGGGACAGGTGTGAATGAGCAGTTCTTC.

The genes are TRBV20-1 and TRBJ2-5, with D uncertain. Germline lookup yields CDR1 DFQATT and CDR2 SNEGSKA (reference sequence). There are 14 residues in the CDR3. V shed 1 base and J shed 2 bases, with 11 bases lying between them. As DNA, the CDR3 is TGCAGTGCTAGAGCTCCGGCAGGACAAGAGACCCAGTACTTC. Protein: CSARAPAGQETQYF.

In its sample, this clonotype was seen many times. The J gene is TRBJ1-1, the V gene TRBV6-2 or TRBV6-3; the D gene is possibly TRBD1 (5 bases). Trimming removed 6 bases from V and 3 bases from J, with 14 bases in between. Per the germline V gene, CDR1 is MNHEY and CDR2 is SVGEGT. This CDR3 contains 14 residues. As DNA, the CDR3 is TGTGCCAGCAGGTACGCAGGGCGGGACACTGAAGCTTTCTTT. This codes for CASRYAGRDTEAFF.

The table lists this clonotype with many counts. The gene calls are TRBV6-1 and TRBJ2-3; TRBD2 aligns across 8 bases. This CDR3 comprises 16 residues. V shed 4 bases, J shed 4 bases, and the junction held 10 bases outside the gene matches. Germline loops: CDR1 MNHNS, CDR2 SASEGT. This chain's CDR3 is CASSGTGTSGADTQYF. Written as DNA, the CDR3 is TGTGCCAGCAGTGGTACGGGAACTAGCGGCGCAGATACGCAGTATTTT.

At least ten counts were recorded for this clonotype. The chain combines TRBV29-1 with TRBJ2-1; D not certain. Germline CDR1 reads SQVTM; CDR2 reads ANQGSEA. The CDR3 has 12 residues. V was pared by 3 bases and J by 6 bases, with 9 bases between. CDR3 amino acids: CSVDMGSNEQFF. DNA of the CDR3: TGCAGCGTTGACATGGGGTCCAATGAGCAGTTCTTC.

The J gene is TRBJ1-1, the V gene TRBV28; D not certain. CDR3 length: 14 residues. V gave up 6 bases and J gave up 7 bases, with 18 bases separating them. Germline-derived CDR1 and CDR2 are MDHEN and SYDVKM. CDR3: CASSFRDPSLEAFF. CDR3 nucleotide sequence: TGTGCCAGCAGCTTCCGCGACCCAAGCCTTGAAGCTTTCTTT. Drawing the rest from reference TRBV28 and TRBJ1-1, the complete variable domain is DVKVTQSSRYLVKRTGEKVFLECVQDMDHENMFWYRQDPGLGLRLIYFSYDVKMKEKGDIPEGYSVSREKKERFSLILESASTNQTSMYLCASSFRDPSLEAFFGQGTRLTVV.

The CDR3 DNA reads TGTGCCAGCAGTTTTACCGGAGAGCAGTACTTC. As protein: CASSFTGEQYF. The J gene is TRBJ2-7, the V gene TRBV5-6; D is unresolved. The CDR3 extends over 11 amino acids. From germline, CDR1 is SGHDT and CDR2 YYEEEE. Trimming stripped 5 bases from V and 7 bases from J, with 10 bases between.

The gene calls are TRBV11-2 and TRBJ2-4; 10 nucleotides line up with TRBD1. After removal of 5 bases from V and 1 base from J, the junction contained 8 bases not matched to a gene. Germline assignment: CDR1 SGHAT and CDR2 FQNNGV. This CDR3 has 17 residues. DNA of the CDR3: TGTGCCAGCAGCAGTTGGGACAGGGGATCCGCCAAAAACATTCAGTACTTC. Protein product: CASSSWDRGSAKNIQYF.

This clonotype has at least ten counts. The V gene is TRBV6-1, the J gene TRBJ1-5; tentative D call: TRBD1 (5 bases). The germline CDR1 and CDR2 sequences are MNHNS and SASEGT. CDR3 size: 13 residues. The CDR3 region is CVCGAYSNQPQHF. CDR3 DNA: TGTGTTTGCGGGGCGTATAGCAATCAGCCCCAGCATTTT.